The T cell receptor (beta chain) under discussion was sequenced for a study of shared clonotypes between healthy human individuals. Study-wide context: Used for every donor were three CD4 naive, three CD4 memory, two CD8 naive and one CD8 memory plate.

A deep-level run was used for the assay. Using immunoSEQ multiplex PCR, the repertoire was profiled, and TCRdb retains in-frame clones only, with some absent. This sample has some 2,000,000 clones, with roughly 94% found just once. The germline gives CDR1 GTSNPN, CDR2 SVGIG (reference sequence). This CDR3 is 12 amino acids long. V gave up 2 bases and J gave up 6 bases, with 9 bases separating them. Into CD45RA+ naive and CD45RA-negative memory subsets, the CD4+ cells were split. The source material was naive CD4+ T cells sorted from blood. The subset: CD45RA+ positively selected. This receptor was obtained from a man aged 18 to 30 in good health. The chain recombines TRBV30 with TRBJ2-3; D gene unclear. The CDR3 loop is CAWSQVRDTQYF. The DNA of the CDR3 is TGTGCCTGGAGTCAGGTAAGGGATACGCAGTATTTT.